This entry describes one T cell receptor beta chain. Its target is unknown. The data are from a study of graft-versus-host responses after intestinal transplantation. Assay: immunoSEQ multiplex PCR; the TCRdb copy retains only in-frame clones and omits some. The data contain 110,000 to 150,000 clones, 92% of them singletons. The CDR3 length is 14 residues. Germline CDR1 SGHRS, CDR2 YFSETQ. Between the trimmed V and J ends, which lost 4 bases and 1 base, there was a span of 11 bases. The chain is built from TRBV5-1 and TRBJ1-1, with D perhaps matching TRBD1 (5 bases). The receptor comes from a human donor who received an intestinal transplant. The material was unstimulated CD4+ T cells sorted from spleen or lymph node cells, obtained before intestinal transplant. The CDR3 DNA reads as TGCGCCAGCAGCCCAGGGAGAGAGAACACTGAAGCTTTCTTT. This codes for CASSPGRENTEAFF. The whole variable domain, remainder taken from reference TRBV5-1 and TRBJ1-1, is KAGVTQTPRYLIKTRGQQVTLSCSPISGHRSVSWYQQTPGQGLQFLFEYFSETQRNKGNFPGRFSGRQFSNSRSEMNVSTLELGDSALYLCASSPGRENTEAFFGQGTRLTVV.